This passage covers 20 T cell receptor beta chains from one sample sequenced in a study of cytomegalovirus exposure and HLA in healthy donors. The PCR was carried out with 60 Vbeta primers and 13 Jbeta primers. This table comes from immunoSEQ multiplex PCR, and its TCRdb copy is limited to in-frame clones, with some not included. The sample yields 150,000 to 200,000 clones, 76% seen once. Sequenced sample: PBMCs. The receptor set was obtained from a woman aged 30 to 39 in good health and CMV-seropositive.

This clone was seen a single time. This chain uses TRBV28 with TRBJ1-3; D not resolved. Germline lookup yields CDR1 MDHEN and CDR2 SYDVKM. There are 16 residues in the CDR3. Trimming shortened V by 4 bases and J by 0 bases, and 13 bases separated the two germline ends. CDR3 DNA sequence: TGTGCCAGCAGTTCCCCCTCGGTGAGCTCTGGAAACACCATATATTTT. Translation: CASSSPSVSSGNTIYF.

This clone occurred once. This rearrangement joins TRBV4-2 to TRBJ2-3, with 15 bases that match TRBD2. The V gene's germline CDR1 is LGHNA and CDR2 YNFKEQ. The CDR3 extends over 19 amino acids. The V gene end was trimmed by 4 bases and the J gene end by 2 bases; junction bases not matched to a gene: 10. The CDR3 spells CASSPPAGTSGGITDTQYF. The CDR3 DNA is TGTGCCAGCAGCCCCCCCGCGGGGACTAGCGGGGGGATCACAGATACGCAGTATTTT.

This clone was found once. The J gene is TRBJ2-7, the V gene TRBV4-2; no clear D. V gave up 0 bases and J gave up 0 bases, with 15 bases separating them. CDR1 is LGHNA and CDR2 is YNFKEQ in the germline V gene. CDR3 length: 17 amino acids. The CDR3 nucleotides read TGTGCCAGCAGCCAAGATTGGCCGTCTAGACCCTCCTACGAGCAGTACTTC. Amino acid sequence: CASSQDWPSRPSYEQYF.

Of note for this clone: This same CDR3 is encoded by further DNA sequences in the sample. V and J are TRBV21-1 and TRBJ1-1; the table's D call, TRBD1, was not checked against the DNA. TRBV21-1 corresponds to a pseudogene. The CDR3 runs 20 residues. CDR3 in amino acids: CASSSGRLPGGIDMNTEAFF. The CDR3, as DNA: TGCGCCAGCAGCTCCGGTCGACTGCCAGGGGGCATCGATATGAACACTGAAGCTTTCTTT.

This clone was observed a handful of times. J is TRBJ2-5 and V is TRBV19; D possibly corresponds to TRBD2 (6 bases). Germline V gene lookup returns CDR1 LNHDA and CDR2 SQIVND (reference sequence). The CDR3 contains 17 residues. The V gene lost 4 bases and the J gene lost 3 bases, with 21 bases spanning the gap. CDR3 DNA sequence: TGTGCCAGTAGTACAAGAGGGAGGCGGCCACTCGAAGAGACCCAGTACTTC. Amino acids: CASSTRGRRPLEETQYF.

The J gene is TRBJ2-7, the V gene TRBV28; 12 bases are shared with TRBD2. The J segment lost 0 bases and the V segment lost 6 bases, leaving 3 bases of the junction unmatched. Germline V gene sequence: CDR1 MDHEN, CDR2 SYDVKM. The CDR3 runs 15 residues. The CDR3 reads CASRETSGSSYEQYF. CDR3 in DNA: TGTGCCAGCAGGGAGACTAGCGGGAGCTCCTACGAGCAGTACTTC. Looking up the rest from reference TRBV28 and TRBJ2-7 gives the full variable domain: DVKVTQSSRYLVKRTGEKVFLECVQDMDHENMFWYRQDPGLGLRLIYFSYDVKMKEKGDIPEGYSVSREKKERFSLILESASTNQTSMYLCASRETSGSSYEQYFGPGTRLTVT.

V usage is TRBV21-1 and J usage is TRBJ1-1; the DNA was not used to check the table's D call, TRBD1. TRBV21-1 is classified as a pseudogene. The CDR3 spans 12 residues. CDR3 bases: TGTGCCAGCAGCTTCCAGGACACTGAAGCTTTCTTT. It specifies CASSFQDTEAFF.

The V call is TRBV7-9, the J call TRBJ1-5; a weak D match, TRBD1 (6 bases). Trimming stripped 1 base from V and 5 bases from J, with 15 bases between. Germline V gene sequence: CDR1 SEHNR, CDR2 FQNEAQ (reference sequence). The CDR3 has 16 amino acids. This chain's CDR3 is CASSLVGGGSDQPQHF. In DNA, the CDR3 is TGTGCCAGCAGCTTAGTGGGAGGGGGGAGCGATCAGCCCCAGCATTTT. The full variable domain, in which reference TRBV7-9 and TRBJ1-5 provide the parts outside the CDR3, is DTGVSQNPRHKITKRGQNVTFRCDPISEHNRLYWYRQTLGQGPEFLTYFQNEAQLEKSRLLSDRFSAERPKGSFSTLEIQRTEQGDSAMYLCASSLVGGGSDQPQHFGDGTRLSIL.

This clone appeared a few times. In nucleotides, the CDR3 is TGCGCCAGCAGCGGGGCCGGCCGGGGGGCCAACGTCCTGACTTTC. Protein sequence: CASSGAGRGANVLTF. This chain connects TRBV5-1 to TRBJ2-6; weak D call: TRBD1 (5 bases). The V and J ends lost 4 bases and 4 bases respectively, with 12 bases between them. Per germline, CDR1 SGHRS and CDR2 YFSETQ. The length of the CDR3 is 15 residues.

The chain employs TRBV7-9 and TRBJ1-2, with TRBD1 as a possible D gene (6 bases). V was pared by 5 bases and J by 3 bases, with 22 bases between. Germline loops: CDR1 SEHNR, CDR2 FQNEAQ (reference sequence). The CDR3 has 17 amino acids. DNA of the CDR3: TGTGCCAGCAGCCTCACCCCCTCGGGGGGCATTCACTATGGCTACACCTTC. Translated, it gives CASSLTPSGGIHYGYTF.

The chain combines TRBV30 with TRBJ1-4, with TRBD1 identical over 7 bases. CDR1 and CDR2 from the germline V gene are GTSNPN and SVGIG (reference sequence). V trimming: 3 bases; J trimming: 8 bases; junction bases outside the gene matches: 6. The CDR3 contains 13 residues. The CDR3 loop is CAWRGGRGEKLFF. The CDR3, as DNA: TGTGCCTGGAGAGGGGGCAGGGGCGAAAAACTGTTTTTT.

The chain joins TRBV28 to TRBJ2-7; 10 bases fit TRBD1. The V gene's germline CDR1 is MDHEN and CDR2 SYDVKM. This CDR3 is built from 15 residues. The trim removed 4 bases at V and 0 bases at J, leaving 3 bases unmatched. Here the CDR3 reads CASSSGQGSSYEQYF. Written as DNA, the CDR3 is TGTGCCAGCAGTTCGGGACAGGGGAGCTCCTACGAGCAGTACTTC.

This clone was counted only a few times. The rearrangement joins TRBV19 to TRBJ2-3, with 10 bases matching TRBD1. The CDR3 consists of 14 residues. J gave up 4 bases and V 5 bases, and 3 bases lay outside the gene matches. Germline V gene lookup returns CDR1 LNHDA and CDR2 SQIVND (reference sequence). The DNA of the CDR3 is TGTGCCAGTAGTGGGGACAGGGGACCAGATACGCAGTATTTT. Residues: CASSGDRGPDTQYF.

CDR3 amino acids: CASSLRDKGTEAFF. DNA for the CDR3: TGTGCCAGCAGTCTCCGGGACAAGGGGACTGAAGCTTTCTTT. The chain recombines TRBV6-6 with TRBJ1-1; possible D gene TRBD1, 6 bases. Germline lookup yields CDR1 MNHNY and CDR2 SVGAGI (reference sequence). V was cut by 5 bases and J by 5 bases, with 15 bases left in between. CDR3 length: 14 amino acids.

This clone was seen a single time. The chain combines TRBV5-1 with TRBJ2-5; D unresolved. Germline V lookup: CDR1 SGHRS, CDR2 YFSETQ. The V end lost 4 bases, the J end lost 2 bases, and 12 bases lay between the germline ends. The CDR3 runs to 14 residues. CDR3 in amino acids: CASSATRSQETQYF. For the CDR3, the DNA is TGCGCCAGCAGCGCGACGCGGTCTCAAGAGACCCAGTACTTC. Based on the CDR3 plus reference TRBV5-1 and TRBJ2-5, the full variable domain is KAGVTQTPRYLIKTRGQQVTLSCSPISGHRSVSWYQQTPGQGLQFLFEYFSETQRNKGNFPGRFSGRQFSNSRSEMNVSTLELGDSALYLCASSATRSQETQYFGPGTRLLVL.

The rearrangement links TRBV28 to TRBJ1-5; D is uncertain. The CDR3 is 17 residues long. Germline-derived CDR1 and CDR2 are MDHEN and SYDVKM. The V end lost 2 bases, the J end lost 8 bases, and 22 bases lay between the germline ends. The CDR3 is CASSLRIRGVRYKPQHF. DNA of the CDR3: TGTGCCAGCAGTTTACGTATTCGTGGAGTTAGGTATAAGCCCCAGCATTTT. Filled out from reference TRBV28 and TRBJ1-5, the complete variable domain reads DVKVTQSSRYLVKRTGEKVFLECVQDMDHENMFWYRQDPGLGLRLIYFSYDVKMKEKGDIPEGYSVSREKKERFSLILESASTNQTSMYLCASSLRIRGVRYKPQHFGDGTRLSIL.

This clone turned up a few times. The genes are TRBV2 and TRBJ1-5; D call uncertain. The CDR3 is 13 residues long. Trimming removed 7 bases from V and 6 bases from J, with 13 bases in between. From germline, CDR1 is SNHLY and CDR2 FYNNEI. The DNA of the CDR3 is TGTGCCAGCAAAGGGAGCCATGCTCAGCCCCAGCATTTT. Amino acids: CASKGSHAQPQHF.

The V call is TRBV28, the J call TRBJ1-6; 11 bases line up with TRBD1. V lost 4 bases to trimming and J lost 11 bases; unmatched junction nucleotides: 4. CDR3 size: 14 residues. Germline values: CDR1 MDHEN, CDR2 SYDVKM. In nucleotides, the CDR3 is TGTGCCAGCAGTTCGGGACAGGGGGGGGCACCCCTCCACTTT. This sequence encodes CASSSGQGGAPLHF.

The J gene is TRBJ2-3, the V gene TRBV5-1; 11 nucleotides line up with TRBD1. In germline, CDR1 is SGHRS, CDR2 YFSETQ. V lost 7 bases and J lost 2; bases outside the gene matches: 6. This CDR3 spans 15 amino acids. The CDR3 is CASGGTGGPTDTQYF. CDR3 DNA: TGCGCCAGCGGTGGGACAGGGGGGCCCACAGATACGCAGTATTTT.

This rearrangement joins TRBV11-3 to TRBJ2-1; weak D call: TRBD1 (6 bases). V lost 5 bases and J lost 0, with 8 bases in between. This CDR3 has 14 amino acids. From germline, CDR1 is SGHNT and CDR2 YENEEA. This CDR3 is CASSRDTSYNEQFF. For the CDR3, the DNA is TGTGCCAGCAGCCGGGACACCTCCTACAATGAGCAGTTCTTC.